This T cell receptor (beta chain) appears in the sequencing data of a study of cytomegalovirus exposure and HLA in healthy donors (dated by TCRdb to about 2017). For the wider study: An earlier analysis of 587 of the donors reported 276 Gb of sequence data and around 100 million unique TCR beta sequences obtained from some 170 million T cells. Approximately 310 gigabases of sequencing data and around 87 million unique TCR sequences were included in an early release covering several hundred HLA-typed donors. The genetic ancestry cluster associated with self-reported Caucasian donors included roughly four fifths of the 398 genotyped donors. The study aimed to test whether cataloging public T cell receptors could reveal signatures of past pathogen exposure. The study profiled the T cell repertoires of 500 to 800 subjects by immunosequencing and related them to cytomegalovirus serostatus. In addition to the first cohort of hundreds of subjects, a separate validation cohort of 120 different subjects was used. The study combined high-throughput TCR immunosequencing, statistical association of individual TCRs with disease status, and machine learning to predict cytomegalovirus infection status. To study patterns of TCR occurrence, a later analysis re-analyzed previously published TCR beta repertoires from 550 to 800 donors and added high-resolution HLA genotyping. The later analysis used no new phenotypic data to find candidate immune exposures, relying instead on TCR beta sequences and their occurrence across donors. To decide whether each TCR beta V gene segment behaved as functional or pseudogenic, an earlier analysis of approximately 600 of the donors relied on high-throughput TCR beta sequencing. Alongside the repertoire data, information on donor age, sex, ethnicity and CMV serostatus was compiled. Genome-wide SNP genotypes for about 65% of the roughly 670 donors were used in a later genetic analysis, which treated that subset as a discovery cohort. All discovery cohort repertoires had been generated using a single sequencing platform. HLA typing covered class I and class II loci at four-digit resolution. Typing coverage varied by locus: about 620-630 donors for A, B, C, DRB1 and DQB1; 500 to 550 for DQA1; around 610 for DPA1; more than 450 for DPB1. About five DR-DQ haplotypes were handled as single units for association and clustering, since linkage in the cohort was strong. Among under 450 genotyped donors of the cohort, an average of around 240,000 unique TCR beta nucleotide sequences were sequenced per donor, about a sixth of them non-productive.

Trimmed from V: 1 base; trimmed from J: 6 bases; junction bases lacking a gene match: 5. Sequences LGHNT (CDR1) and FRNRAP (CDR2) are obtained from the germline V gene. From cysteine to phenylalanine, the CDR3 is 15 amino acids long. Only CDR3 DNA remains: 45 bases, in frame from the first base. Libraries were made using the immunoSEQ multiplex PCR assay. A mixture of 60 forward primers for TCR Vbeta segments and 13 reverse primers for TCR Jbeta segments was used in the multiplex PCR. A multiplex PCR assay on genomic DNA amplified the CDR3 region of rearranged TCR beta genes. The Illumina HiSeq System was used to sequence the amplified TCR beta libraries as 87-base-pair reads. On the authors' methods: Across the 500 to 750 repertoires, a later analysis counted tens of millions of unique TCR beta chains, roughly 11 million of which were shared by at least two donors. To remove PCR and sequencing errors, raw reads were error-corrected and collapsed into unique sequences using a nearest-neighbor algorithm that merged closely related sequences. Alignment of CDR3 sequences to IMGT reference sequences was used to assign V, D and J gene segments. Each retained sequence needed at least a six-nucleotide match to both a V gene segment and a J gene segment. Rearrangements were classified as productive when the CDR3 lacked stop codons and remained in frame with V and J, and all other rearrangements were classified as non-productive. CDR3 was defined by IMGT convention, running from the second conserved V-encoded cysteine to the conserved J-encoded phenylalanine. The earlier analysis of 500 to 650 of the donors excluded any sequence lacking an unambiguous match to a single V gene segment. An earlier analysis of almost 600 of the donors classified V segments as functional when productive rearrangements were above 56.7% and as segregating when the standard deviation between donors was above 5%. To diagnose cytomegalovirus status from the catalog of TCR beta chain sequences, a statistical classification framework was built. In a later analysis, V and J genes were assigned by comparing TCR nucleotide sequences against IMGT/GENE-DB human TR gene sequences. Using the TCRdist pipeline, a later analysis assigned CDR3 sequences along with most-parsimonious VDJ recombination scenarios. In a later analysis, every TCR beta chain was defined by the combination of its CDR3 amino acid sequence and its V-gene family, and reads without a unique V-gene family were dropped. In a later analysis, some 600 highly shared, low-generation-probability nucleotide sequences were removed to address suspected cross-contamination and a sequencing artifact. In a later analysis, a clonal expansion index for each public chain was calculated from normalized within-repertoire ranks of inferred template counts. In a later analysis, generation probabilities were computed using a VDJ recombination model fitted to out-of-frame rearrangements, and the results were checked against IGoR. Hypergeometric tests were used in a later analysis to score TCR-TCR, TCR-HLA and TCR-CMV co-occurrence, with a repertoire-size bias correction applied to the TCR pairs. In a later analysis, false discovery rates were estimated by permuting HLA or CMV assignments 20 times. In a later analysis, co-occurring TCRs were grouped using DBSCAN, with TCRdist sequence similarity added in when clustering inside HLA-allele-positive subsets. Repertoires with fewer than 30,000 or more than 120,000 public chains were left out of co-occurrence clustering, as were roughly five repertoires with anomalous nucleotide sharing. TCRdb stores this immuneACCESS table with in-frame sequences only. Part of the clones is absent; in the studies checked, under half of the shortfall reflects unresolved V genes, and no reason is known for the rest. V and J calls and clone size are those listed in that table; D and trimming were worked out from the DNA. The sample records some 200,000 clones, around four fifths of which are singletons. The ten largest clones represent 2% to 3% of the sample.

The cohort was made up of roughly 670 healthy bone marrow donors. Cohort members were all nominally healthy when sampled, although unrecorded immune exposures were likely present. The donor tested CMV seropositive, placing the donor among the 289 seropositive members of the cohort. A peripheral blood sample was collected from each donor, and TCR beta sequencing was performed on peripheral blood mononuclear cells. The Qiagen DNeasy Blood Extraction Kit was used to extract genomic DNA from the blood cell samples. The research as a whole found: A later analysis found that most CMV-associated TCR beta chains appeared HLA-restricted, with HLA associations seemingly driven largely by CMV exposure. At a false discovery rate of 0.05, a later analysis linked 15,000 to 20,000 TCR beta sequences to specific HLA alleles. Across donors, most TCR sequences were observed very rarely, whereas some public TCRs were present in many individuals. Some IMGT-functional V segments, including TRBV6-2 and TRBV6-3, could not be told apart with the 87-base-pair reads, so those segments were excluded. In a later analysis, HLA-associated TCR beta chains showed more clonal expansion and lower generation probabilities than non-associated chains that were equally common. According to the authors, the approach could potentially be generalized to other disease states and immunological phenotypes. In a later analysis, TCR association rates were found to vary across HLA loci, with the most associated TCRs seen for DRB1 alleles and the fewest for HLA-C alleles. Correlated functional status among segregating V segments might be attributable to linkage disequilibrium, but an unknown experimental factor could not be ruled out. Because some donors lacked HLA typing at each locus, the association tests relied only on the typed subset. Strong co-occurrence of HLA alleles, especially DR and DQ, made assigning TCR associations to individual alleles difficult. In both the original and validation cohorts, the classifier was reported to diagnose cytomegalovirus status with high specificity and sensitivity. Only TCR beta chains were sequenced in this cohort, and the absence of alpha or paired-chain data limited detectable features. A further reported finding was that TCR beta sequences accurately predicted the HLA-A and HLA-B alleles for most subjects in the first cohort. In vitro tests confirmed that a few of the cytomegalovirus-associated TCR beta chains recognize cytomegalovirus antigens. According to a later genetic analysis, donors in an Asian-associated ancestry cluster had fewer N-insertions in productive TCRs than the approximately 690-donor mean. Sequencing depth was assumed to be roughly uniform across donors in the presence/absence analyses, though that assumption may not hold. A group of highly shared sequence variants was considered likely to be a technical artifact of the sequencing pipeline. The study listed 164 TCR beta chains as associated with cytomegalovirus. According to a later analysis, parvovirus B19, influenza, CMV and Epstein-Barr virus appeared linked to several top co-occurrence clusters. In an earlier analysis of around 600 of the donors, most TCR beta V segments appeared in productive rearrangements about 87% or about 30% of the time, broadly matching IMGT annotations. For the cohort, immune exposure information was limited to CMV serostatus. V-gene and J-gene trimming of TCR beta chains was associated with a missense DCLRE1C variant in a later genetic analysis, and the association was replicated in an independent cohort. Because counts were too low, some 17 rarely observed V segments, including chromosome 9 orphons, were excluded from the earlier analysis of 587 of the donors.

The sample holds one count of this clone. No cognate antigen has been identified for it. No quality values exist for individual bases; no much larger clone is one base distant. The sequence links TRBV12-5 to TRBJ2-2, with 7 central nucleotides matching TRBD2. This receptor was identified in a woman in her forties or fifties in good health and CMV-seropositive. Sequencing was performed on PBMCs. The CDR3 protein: CASGLDRTRSGELFF. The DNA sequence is TGTGCTAGTGGTTTGGATCGGACTAGATCCGGGGAGCTGTTTTTT. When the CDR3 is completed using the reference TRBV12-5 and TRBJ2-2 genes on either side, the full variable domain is DARVTQTPRHKVTEMGQEVTMRCQPILGHNTVFWYRQTMMQGLELLAYFRNRAPLDDSGMPKDRFSAEMPDATLATLKIQPSEPRDSAVYFCASGLDRTRSGELFFGEGSRLTVL.